This T cell receptor (beta chain) was profiled in a study of T cell repertoires in cytomegalovirus infection. Overall study context: CMV infection and matching HLA type were both indicated by public TCR beta signatures.

A single record per CDR3 protein comes from TCRdb applying MiXCR to the reads. The data hold more than 500,000 distinct CDR3 sequences, with 16% observed a single time. Points from the study as a whole: Cumulative frequency (of public TCR beta family members) identified carriers of CMV plus the relevant HLA. Predominance within the ex vivo response was attributable to HLA-C-restricted CMV-specific TCR beta clonotypes.

In its sample, this clonotype was seen once. Its antigen remains unknown. The germline V gene has CDR1 LGHDT and CDR2 YNNKEL (reference sequence). V dropped 3 bases and J dropped 5 bases, with 8 bases sitting between them. This CDR3 has 13 residues. The chain joins TRBV3-1 to TRBJ2-1; D is uncertain. Sample: CD8+ T cells from PBMCs. The clonotype was recovered from a human donor in good health (CMV status not recorded). Some clones in this sample may be carry-over from other donors' samples. CDR3 coding DNA: TGTGCCAGCAGCCACCCCGTCGACAATGAGCAGTTCTTC. This gives the protein CASSHPVDNEQFF.